The source of this T cell receptor beta chain is a study of blood T cell repertoires in COVID-19. The CDR3 extends over 15 amino acids. Germline CDR1 and CDR2: SNHLY and FYNNEI. The ends were cut back, 7 bases at V and 4 bases at J, with 19 bases in the middle. Generated by immunoSEQ multiplex PCR, the TCRdb table keeps only in-frame clones and is missing some. The sample records 150,000 to 160,000 clones, approximately 91% being singletons. Sequencing was done on a sample of peripheral blood. This chain connects TRBV2 to TRBJ1-1; tentatively, D is TRBD1 (5 bases). The clonotype originates from a woman in her 70s with acute or convalescent COVID-19. The CDR3 loop reads CASKVGAPGGTEAFF. CDR3 coding DNA: TGTGCCAGCAAGGTTGGAGCCCCGGGGGGCACTGAAGCTTTCTTT.